The TCR beta chain described here comes from a study of blood T cell repertoires in COVID-19. Study-wide context: The United States, Italy and Spain were the sources of the acute and convalescent COVID-19 samples. T cells, B-cell-depleted T cells, or PBMCs provided the cDNA or gDNA that served as material.

In assigning cohorts, the study relied on participant-reported clinical history. Two negative PCRs, clearance, or symptom resolution had been documented for recovered Cohort 3 donors. Method: immunoSEQ multiplex PCR; TCRdb's copy keeps in-frame clones and lacks some. The table lists some 160,000 clones, about four fifths of them singletons. The CDR3 covers 15 residues. Trimming cost V 3 bases and J 7 bases; bases outside gene matches: 11. Germline loops: CDR1 MNHEY, CDR2 SVGAGI. The material sequenced was PBMCs or T cells enriched from blood (not recorded which). The chain carries TRBV6-5 and TRBJ2-5, with 7 bases fitting TRBD2. This receptor was taken from an older woman who had recovered from COVID-19. The CDR3 reads CASSYQAGPGGTQYF. The CDR3 DNA is TGTGCCAGCAGTTATCAAGCGGGGCCTGGGGGGACCCAGTACTTC.